This T cell receptor beta chain was observed in a study of blood T cell repertoires in COVID-19. The CDR3 runs 14 residues. Looked up from germline, CDR1 is PRHDT and CDR2 is FYEKMQ (reference sequence). V was pared by 5 bases and J by 2 bases, with 13 bases between. Clones were read by immunoSEQ multiplex PCR, and TCRdb kept only the in-frame ones, dropping some. The sample lists about 440,000 clones, roughly 90% occurring once. V is TRBV13 and J is TRBJ2-7, with D maybe TRBD2 (6 bases). The sequenced sample consisted of peripheral blood. The receptor comes from a woman in her thirties with acute or convalescent COVID-19. As DNA, the CDR3 is TGTGCCAGCAGCCCCCGGGGGTCAGCCTACGAGCAGTACTTC. Its translation is CASSPRGSAYEQYF.